The 7 T cell receptor beta chains given below trace back to one sample, sequenced in a study of fetal regulatory T cell absence and autoimmunity. TCRdb's copy holds only in-frame clones and misses some; the assay was immunoSEQ multiplex PCR. The table includes tens of thousands of clones, around 83% detected once. Sequencing used cord blood. Receptors originate from a newborn boy with IPEX syndrome.

J is TRBJ2-3 and V is TRBV7-9; D possibly matches TRBD1 or TRBD2 (5 bases each). The CDR3 spans 13 residues. The germline CDR1 and CDR2 sequences are SEHNR and FQNEAQ (reference sequence). Trimming stripped 3 bases from V and 4 bases from J, with 8 bases between. The DNA for the CDR3 is TGTGCCAGCAGCTTGGGACGGGCAGATACGCAGTATTTT. Its translation is CASSLGRADTQYF.

The J gene is TRBJ1-3, the V gene TRBV25-1; perhaps TRBD1 as D (5 bases). The germline V gene encodes CDR1 MGHDK and CDR2 SYGVNS. This CDR3 comprises 15 residues. The V end lost 1 base, the J end lost 0 bases, and 7 bases lay between the germline ends. CDR3 sequence (DNA): TGTGCCAGCAGTGAATGGGGGGGCTCTGGAAACACCATATATTTT. Encoded protein: CASSEWGGSGNTIYF.

This chain connects TRBV7-2 to TRBJ1-6, with D perhaps matching TRBD1 (6 bases). CDR1 is SGHTA and CDR2 is FQGNSA in the germline V gene. With 6 bases removed from V and 5 bases from J, the gap between germline ends came to 11 bases. There are 14 residues in the CDR3. The CDR3 DNA reads as TGTGCCAGCAGTTTAAGGGGGGATAATTCACCCCTCCACTTT. It codes for CASSLRGDNSPLHF.

V is TRBV5-6 and J is TRBJ2-7; D is perhaps TRBD2 (5 bases). Germline-derived CDR1 and CDR2 are SGHDT and YYEEEE. Trimming pared 1 base from V and 4 bases from J, leaving 9 bases between. This CDR3 contains 13 residues. This chain's CDR3 is CASSLYGKYEQYF. The CDR3 DNA follows: TGTGCCAGCAGCTTGTACGGGAAGTACGAGCAGTACTTC.

The chain has TRBV6-6 and TRBJ1-2; no clear D gene. Germline V gene data show CDR1 as MNHNY and CDR2 as SVGAGI (reference sequence). The germline V and J ends were trimmed by 2 bases and 3 bases, with 13 bases remaining between them. This CDR3 has 15 residues. The CDR3: CASSYPLDGYYGYTF. CDR3 in DNA: TGTGCCAGCAGTTACCCCCTGGACGGATACTATGGCTACACCTTC.

The rearrangement links TRBV4-1 to TRBJ1-3; D is unclear. Germline assignment: CDR1 MGHRA and CDR2 YSYEKL. V dropped 0 bases and J dropped 1 base, with 7 bases sitting between them. This CDR3 contains 15 residues. CDR3 nucleotides: TGCGCCAGCAGCCAAGAAGTAACGTCTGGAAACACCATATATTTT. Translating gives CASSQEVTSGNTIYF.

CDR3 protein: CASSYTTGGPSEAFF. Here the CDR3 DNA reads TGTGCCAGCAGTTACACGACAGGGGGCCCCTCCGAAGCTTTCTTT. V gene TRBV6-6 combines with J gene TRBJ1-1; 10 nucleotides align to TRBD1. The CDR3 loop spans 15 amino acids. The germline CDR1 and CDR2 sequences are MNHNY and SVGAGI (reference sequence). The V gene end was trimmed by 2 bases and the J gene end by 8 bases; junction bases not matched to a gene: 8.